The 3 T cell receptor beta chains below were found in one sample sequenced in a study of molecular identifiers for immune sequencing clone quantification. TCRdb fed the PCR reads into MiXCR, producing one record per CDR3 protein. The table shows around 460,000 distinct CDR3 sequences, with 25% occurring only once. The sequencing sample was made of naive CD8+ T cells from blood, with Jurkat cell RNA spiked in. Indicated subset: FACS-sorted CD8+CD4-CCR7+CD45RA+ naive T cells. The source of these receptors is a human donor in good health. Some libraries in this study had Jurkat cell RNA spiked in.

This clonotype was found a few times. The V call is TRBV7-2, the J call TRBJ2-7; D possibly corresponds to TRBD1 (6 bases). Trimming removed 2 bases from V and 3 bases from J, with 14 bases in between. The CDR3 contains 15 residues. Germline loops: CDR1 SGHTA, CDR2 FQGNSA. CDR3 loop: CASSLSTGTFYEQYF. In nucleotides, the CDR3 is TGTGCCAGCAGCTTAAGTACCGGGACATTCTACGAGCAGTACTTC.

Comment on this clonotype: A clone one base away is much larger, so this may be a read error. The V call is TRBV7-9, the J call TRBJ1-3; D ambiguous. The CDR3 extends over 15 amino acids. From germline, CDR1 is SEHNR and CDR2 FQNEAQ (reference sequence). CDR3 sequence reads: CASSSPLGSGNTTYF. In DNA, the CDR3 is TGTGCCAGCAGCTCCCCCCTGGGCTCTGGAAACACCACATATTTT.

This clonotype was seen a single time. The V gene is TRBV10-3, the J gene TRBJ2-7, with D tentatively TRBD1 (7 bases). This CDR3 spans 14 amino acids. V was trimmed by 3 bases and J by 6 bases, leaving 15 bases between them. From germline, CDR1 is ENHRY and CDR2 SYGVKD. The CDR3 region is CAISDPGGSGEQYF. The CDR3 DNA follows: TGTGCCATCAGTGATCCAGGGGGGAGCGGCGAGCAGTACTTC.